The entry that follows covers one TCR beta chain sequence. The CDR3 has 15 amino acids. V lost 1 base to trimming and J lost 8 bases; unmatched junction nucleotides: 9. Germline V CDR1 and CDR2: MNHNS, SASEGT. This entry comes from a study of blood T cell repertoires in COVID-19. Overall study context: In each case, the material was cDNA or gDNA derived from T cells, B-cell-depleted T cells, or PBMCs.

Measured with immunoSEQ multiplex PCR; TCRdb has only the in-frame clones, and not every one. The sample shows a few hundred thousand clones, 80% to 90% of them seen only once. The chain uses TRBV6-1 and TRBJ2-3; TRBD2 matches at 7 bases. Sequenced material: peripheral blood. The TCR originated in a young man who had recovered from COVID-19. The CDR3 here is CASSEGGGPGVTQYF. DNA for the CDR3: TGTGCCAGCAGTGAAGGCGGGGGACCGGGAGTTACGCAGTATTTT.